The sequence of this T cell receptor (beta chain) was determined in a study of cytomegalovirus exposure and HLA in healthy donors. PCR amplification relied on 60 Vbeta primers (plus 13 Jbeta primers). Authors' data handling: Tens of millions of unique TCR beta chains, some 9.9 million of them shared, were counted by a later analysis. Sequencing was performed with immunoSEQ multiplex PCR; in TCRdb, only in-frame clones are kept and a portion is missing. That table furnishes V, J and clone size, whereas the DNA furnished D and trimming. The sample has 100,000 to 150,000 clones, 80% seen once. The CDR3 covers 16 residues. The V end lost 3 bases, the J end lost 0 bases, and 13 bases lay between the germline ends. Germline assignment: CDR1 LGHNA and CDR2 YSLEER. The study, taken as a whole, reports: Presence/absence analyses took donor sequencing depth as roughly uniform.

Remarks on this clone: Antigen unknown.

Sequencing was performed on PBMCs. The V gene is TRBV4-3, the J gene TRBJ2-3; perhaps TRBD2 as D (6 bases). This sequence originates from a young man in good health and CMV-seronegative. The CDR3 DNA follows: TGCGCCAGCAGCCAGCTAGCGCCAAGTAGCACAGATACGCAGTATTTT. Its protein is CASSQLAPSSTDTQYF.